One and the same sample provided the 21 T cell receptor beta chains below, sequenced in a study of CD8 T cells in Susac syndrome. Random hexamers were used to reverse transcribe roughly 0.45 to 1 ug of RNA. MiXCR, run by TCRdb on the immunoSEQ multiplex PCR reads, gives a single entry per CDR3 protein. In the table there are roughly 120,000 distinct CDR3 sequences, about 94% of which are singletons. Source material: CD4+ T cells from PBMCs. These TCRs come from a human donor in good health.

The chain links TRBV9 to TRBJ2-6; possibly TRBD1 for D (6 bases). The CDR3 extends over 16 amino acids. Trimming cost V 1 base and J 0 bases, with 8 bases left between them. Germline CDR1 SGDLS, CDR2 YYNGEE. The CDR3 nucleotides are TGTGCCAGCAGCGTAACAGGGACCTCTGGGGCCAACGTCCTGACTTTC. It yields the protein CASSVTGTSGANVLTF.

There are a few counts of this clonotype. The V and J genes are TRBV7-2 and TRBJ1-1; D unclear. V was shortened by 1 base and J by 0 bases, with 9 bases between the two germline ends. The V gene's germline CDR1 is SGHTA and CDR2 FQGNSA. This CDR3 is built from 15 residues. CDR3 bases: TGTGCCAGCAGCTTAGGGTCTGGGATGAACACTGAAGCTTTCTTT. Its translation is CASSLGSGMNTEAFF.

In nucleotides, the CDR3 is TGTGCCAGCAGCTTACGACTAGCGGGAGGGGACAATGAGCAGTTCTTC. Its protein is CASSLRLAGGDNEQFF. The chain links TRBV11-3 to TRBJ2-1, with 14 positions matching TRBD2. V trimming: 2 bases; J trimming: 5 bases; junction bases outside the gene matches: 2. Germline CDR1 is SGHNT and CDR2 is YENEEA. The CDR3 is 16 residues long.

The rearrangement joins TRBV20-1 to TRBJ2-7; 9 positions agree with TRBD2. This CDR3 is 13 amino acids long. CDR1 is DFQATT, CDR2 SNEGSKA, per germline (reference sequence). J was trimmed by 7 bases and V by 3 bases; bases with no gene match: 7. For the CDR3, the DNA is TGCAGTGCTAGGACTAGCGGAGGAGGGGAGCAGTACTTC. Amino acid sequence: CSARTSGGGEQYF.

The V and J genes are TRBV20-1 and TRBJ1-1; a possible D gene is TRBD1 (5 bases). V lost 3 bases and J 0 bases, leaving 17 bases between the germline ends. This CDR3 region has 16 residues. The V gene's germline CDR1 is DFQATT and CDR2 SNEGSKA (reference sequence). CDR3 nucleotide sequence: TGCAGTGCTAGGGTCCCCGGGGACCTGATGAACACTGAAGCTTTCTTT. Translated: CSARVPGDLMNTEAFF.

The CDR3 DNA is TGTGCCAGCAGGGTCGGGCGGGGACATTCCTACAATGAGCAGTTCTTC. It translates to CASRVGRGHSYNEQFF. The chain is built from TRBV4-2 and TRBJ2-1; D tentatively fits TRBD1 or TRBD2 (6 bases each). The germline gives CDR1 LGHNA, CDR2 YNFKEQ. This CDR3 comprises 16 residues. V lost 6 bases and J 1 base, leaving 16 bases between the germline ends.

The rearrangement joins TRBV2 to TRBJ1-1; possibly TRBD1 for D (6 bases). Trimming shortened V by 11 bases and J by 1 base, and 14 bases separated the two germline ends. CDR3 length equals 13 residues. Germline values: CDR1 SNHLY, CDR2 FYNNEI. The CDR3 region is CAAHRVGNTEAFF. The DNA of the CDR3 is TGTGCCGCCCACAGGGTTGGGAACACTGAAGCTTTCTTT.

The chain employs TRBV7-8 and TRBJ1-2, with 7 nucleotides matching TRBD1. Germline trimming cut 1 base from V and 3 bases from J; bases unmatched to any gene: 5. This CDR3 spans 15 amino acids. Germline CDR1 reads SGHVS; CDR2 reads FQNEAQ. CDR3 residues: CASSLGGQVHYGYTF. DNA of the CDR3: TGTGCCAGCAGCTTAGGAGGACAGGTTCACTATGGCTACACCTTC.

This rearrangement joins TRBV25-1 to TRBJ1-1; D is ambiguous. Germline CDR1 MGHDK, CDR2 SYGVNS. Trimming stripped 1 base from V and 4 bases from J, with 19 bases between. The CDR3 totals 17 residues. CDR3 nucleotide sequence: TGTGCCAGCAGTGAATTTTATCGGGCCGGTGGATCCACTGAAGCTTTCTTT. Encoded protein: CASSEFYRAGGSTEAFF.

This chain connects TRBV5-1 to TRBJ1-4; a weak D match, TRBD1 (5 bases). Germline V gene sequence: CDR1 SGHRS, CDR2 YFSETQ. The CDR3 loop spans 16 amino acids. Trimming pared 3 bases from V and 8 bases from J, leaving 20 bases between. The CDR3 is CASSYGENRGGEKLFF. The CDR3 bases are TGCGCCAGCAGCTACGGAGAGAATAGGGGAGGCGAAAAACTGTTTTTT.

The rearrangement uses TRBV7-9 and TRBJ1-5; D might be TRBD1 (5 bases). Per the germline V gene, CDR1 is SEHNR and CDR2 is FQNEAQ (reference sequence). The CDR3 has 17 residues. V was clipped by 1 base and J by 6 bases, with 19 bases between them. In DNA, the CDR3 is TGTGCCAGCAGCTTAGTTGACGGCTGGAGGGGTAGTCAGCCCCAGCATTTT. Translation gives CASSLVDGWRGSQPQHF.

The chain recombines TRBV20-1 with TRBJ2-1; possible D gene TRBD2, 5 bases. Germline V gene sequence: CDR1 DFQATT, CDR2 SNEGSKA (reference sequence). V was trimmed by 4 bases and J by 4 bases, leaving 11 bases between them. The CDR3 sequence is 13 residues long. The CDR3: CSAKGDTYNEQFF. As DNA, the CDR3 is TGCAGTGCTAAGGGAGACACTTACAATGAGCAGTTCTTC.

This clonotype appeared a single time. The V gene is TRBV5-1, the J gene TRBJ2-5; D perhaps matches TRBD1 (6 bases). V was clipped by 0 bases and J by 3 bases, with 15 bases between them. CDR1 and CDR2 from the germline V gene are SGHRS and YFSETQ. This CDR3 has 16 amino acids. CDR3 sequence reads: CASSLVARGGEETQYF. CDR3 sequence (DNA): TGCGCCAGCAGCTTGGTCGCCAGGGGTGGGGAAGAGACCCAGTACTTC.

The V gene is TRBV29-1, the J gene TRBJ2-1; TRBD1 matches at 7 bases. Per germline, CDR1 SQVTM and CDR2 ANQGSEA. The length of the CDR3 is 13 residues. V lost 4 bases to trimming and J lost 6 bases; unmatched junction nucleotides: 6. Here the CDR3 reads CSVGQGDGNEQFF. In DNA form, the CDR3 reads TGCAGCGTTGGGCAGGGGGACGGCAATGAGCAGTTCTTC.

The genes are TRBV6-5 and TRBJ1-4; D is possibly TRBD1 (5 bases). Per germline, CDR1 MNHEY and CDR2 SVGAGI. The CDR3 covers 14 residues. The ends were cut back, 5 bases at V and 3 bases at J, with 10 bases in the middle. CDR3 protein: CASSKGTANEKLFF. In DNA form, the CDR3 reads TGTGCCAGCAGTAAAGGGACGGCTAATGAAAAACTGTTTTTT.

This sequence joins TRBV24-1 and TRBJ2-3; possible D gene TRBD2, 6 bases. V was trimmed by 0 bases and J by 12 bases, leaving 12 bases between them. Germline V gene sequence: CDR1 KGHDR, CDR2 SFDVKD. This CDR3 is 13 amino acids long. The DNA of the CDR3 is TGTGCCACCAGTGATTTGCAGGCGACTAGACAGTATTTT. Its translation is CATSDLQATRQYF.

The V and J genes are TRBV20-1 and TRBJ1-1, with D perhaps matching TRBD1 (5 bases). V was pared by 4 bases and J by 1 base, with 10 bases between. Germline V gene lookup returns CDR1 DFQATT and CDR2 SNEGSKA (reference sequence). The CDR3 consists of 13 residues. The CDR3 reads CSAKVTANTEAFF. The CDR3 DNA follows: TGCAGTGCTAAGGTGACAGCGAACACTGAAGCTTTCTTT.

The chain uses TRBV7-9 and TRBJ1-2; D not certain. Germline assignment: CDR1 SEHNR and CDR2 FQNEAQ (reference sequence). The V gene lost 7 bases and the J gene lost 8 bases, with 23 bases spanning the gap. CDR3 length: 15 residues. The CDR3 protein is CASTRGGWQWRGYTF. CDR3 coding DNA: TGTGCCAGCACCAGAGGAGGGTGGCAGTGGAGGGGCTACACCTTC.

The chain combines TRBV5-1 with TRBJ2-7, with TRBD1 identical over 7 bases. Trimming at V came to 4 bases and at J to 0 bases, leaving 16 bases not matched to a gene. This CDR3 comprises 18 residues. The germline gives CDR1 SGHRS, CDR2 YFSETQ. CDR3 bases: TGCGCCAGCAGCACCGGTCCCCCCTTACAGGGGAGCTCCTACGAGCAGTACTTC. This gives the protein CASSTGPPLQGSSYEQYF.

The CDR3 coding sequence is TGTGCCAGCAGTGAGACCGGGGACAATGAGCAGTTCTTC. Translating it yields CASSETGDNEQFF. This chain uses TRBV2 with TRBJ2-1; weak D call: TRBD2 (5 bases). CDR3 size: 13 residues. Germline loops: CDR1 SNHLY, CDR2 FYNNEI. Trimming shortened V by 3 bases and J by 5 bases, and 8 bases separated the two germline ends.

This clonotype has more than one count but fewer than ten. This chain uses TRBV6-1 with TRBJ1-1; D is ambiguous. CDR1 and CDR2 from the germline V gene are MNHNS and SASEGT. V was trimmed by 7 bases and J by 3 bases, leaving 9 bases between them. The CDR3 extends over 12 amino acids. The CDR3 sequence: CASKRLDTEAFF. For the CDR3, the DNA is TGTGCCAGCAAACGACTCGACACTGAAGCTTTCTTT.